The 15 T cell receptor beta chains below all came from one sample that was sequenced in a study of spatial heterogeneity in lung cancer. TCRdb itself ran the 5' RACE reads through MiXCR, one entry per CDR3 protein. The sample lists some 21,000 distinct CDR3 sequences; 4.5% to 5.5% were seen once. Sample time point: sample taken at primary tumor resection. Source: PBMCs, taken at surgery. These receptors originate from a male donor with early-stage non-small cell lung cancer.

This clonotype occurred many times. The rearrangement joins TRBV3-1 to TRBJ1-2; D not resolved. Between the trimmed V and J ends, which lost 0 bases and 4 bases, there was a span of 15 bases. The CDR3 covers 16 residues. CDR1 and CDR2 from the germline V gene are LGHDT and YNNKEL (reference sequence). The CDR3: CASSQDPGVRTYGYTF. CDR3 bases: TGTGCCAGCAGCCAAGATCCCGGGGTCCGGACCTATGGCTACACCTTC.

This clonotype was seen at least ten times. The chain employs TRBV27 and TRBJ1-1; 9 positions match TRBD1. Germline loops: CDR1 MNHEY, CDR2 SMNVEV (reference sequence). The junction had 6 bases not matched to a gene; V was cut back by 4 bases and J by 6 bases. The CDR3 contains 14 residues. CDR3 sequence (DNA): TGTGCCAGCAGTTCGGACAGGGGTGGAGCTGAAGCTTTCTTT. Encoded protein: CASSSDRGGAEAFF.

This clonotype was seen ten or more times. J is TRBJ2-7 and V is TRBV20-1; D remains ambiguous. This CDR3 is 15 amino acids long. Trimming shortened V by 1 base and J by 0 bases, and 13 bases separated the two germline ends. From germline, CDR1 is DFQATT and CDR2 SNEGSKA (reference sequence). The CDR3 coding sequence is TGCAGTGCTAGAGCAGGCCCTGAAGACTCCTACGAGCAGTACTTC. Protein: CSARAGPEDSYEQYF.

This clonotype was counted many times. The CDR3: CASSRGLAGEADTQYF. The CDR3 nucleotides are TGTGCCAGCTCACGCGGACTAGCGGGAGAGGCAGATACGCAGTATTTT. The J gene is TRBJ2-3, the V gene TRBV18, with 13 bases that match TRBD2. In germline, CDR1 is KGHSH, CDR2 LQKENI. The CDR3 is 16 residues long. Trimming removed 4 bases from V and 4 bases from J; junction bases left unmatched: 5.

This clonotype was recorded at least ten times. For the CDR3, the DNA is TGTGCCAGCAGCACGGGGACACGGCTGAGCGAGCAGTACTTC. Its protein is CASSTGTRLSEQYF. This sequence joins TRBV7-6 and TRBJ2-7; possibly TRBD1 for D (6 bases). The CDR3 length is 14 residues. The germline gives CDR1 SGHVS, CDR2 FNYEAQ. The V and J ends lost 5 bases and 6 bases respectively, with 17 bases between them.

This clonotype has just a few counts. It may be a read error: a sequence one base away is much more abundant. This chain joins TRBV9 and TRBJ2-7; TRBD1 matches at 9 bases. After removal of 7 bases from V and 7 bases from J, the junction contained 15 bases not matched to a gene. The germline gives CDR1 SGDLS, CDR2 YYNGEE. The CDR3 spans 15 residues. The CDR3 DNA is TGTGCCAGCGGCGGCGACACAGGGGGCGCGCGGGAGCAGTACTTC. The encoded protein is CASGGDTGGAREQYF. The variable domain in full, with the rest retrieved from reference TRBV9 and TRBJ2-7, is DSGVTQTPKHLITATGQRVTLRCSPRSGDLSVYWYQQSLDQGLQFLIQYYNGEERAKGNILERFSAQQFPDLHSELNLSSLELGDSALYFCASGGDTGGAREQYFGPGTRLTVT.

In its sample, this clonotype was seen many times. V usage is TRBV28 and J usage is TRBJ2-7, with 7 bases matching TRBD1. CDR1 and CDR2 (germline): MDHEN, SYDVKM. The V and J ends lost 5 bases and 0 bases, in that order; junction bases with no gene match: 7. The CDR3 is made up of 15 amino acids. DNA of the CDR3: TGTGCCAGCAGTCCTGGGACAGACAGCTCCTACGAGCAGTACTTC. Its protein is CASSPGTDSSYEQYF.

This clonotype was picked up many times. The CDR3 DNA reads TGTGCCAGCAGCTTCGGACAGAGCGTGAACACTGAAGCTTTCTTT. Its protein product is CASSFGQSVNTEAFF. The chain recombines TRBV5-4 with TRBJ1-1; D is perhaps TRBD1 (6 bases). The CDR3 is 15 residues long. V dropped 2 bases and J dropped 0 bases, with 11 bases sitting between them. Germline CDR1 and CDR2: SGHNT and YYREEE (reference sequence).

The CDR3 sequence: CSASLQGEKTQYF. The CDR3 DNA is TGCAGTGCTAGTCTACAGGGGGAAAAGACCCAGTACTTC. This chain joins TRBV20-1 and TRBJ2-5; 8 positions match TRBD1. This CDR3 spans 13 amino acids. The germline V gene encodes CDR1 DFQATT and CDR2 SNEGSKA (reference sequence). Trimming cost V 3 bases and J 6 bases; bases outside gene matches: 6.

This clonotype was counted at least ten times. CDR3 protein: CSAWGYNSNQPQHF. CDR3 sequence (DNA): TGCAGTGCCTGGGGGTATAATAGCAATCAGCCCCAGCATTTT. This sequence joins TRBV20-1 and TRBJ1-5, with D possibly matching TRBD1 (5 bases). The V gene's germline CDR1 is DFQATT and CDR2 SNEGSKA (reference sequence). CDR3 size: 14 residues. The V end was cut by 6 bases, the J end by 0 bases, with 12 bases between.

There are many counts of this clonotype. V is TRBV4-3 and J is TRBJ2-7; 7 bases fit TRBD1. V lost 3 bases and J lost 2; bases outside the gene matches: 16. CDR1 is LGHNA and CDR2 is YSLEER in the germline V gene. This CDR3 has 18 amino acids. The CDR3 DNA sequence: TGCGCCAGCAGCCATCCGGGACAGCCATCTCTAGGGCCCTACGAGCAGTACTTC. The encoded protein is CASSHPGQPSLGPYEQYF.

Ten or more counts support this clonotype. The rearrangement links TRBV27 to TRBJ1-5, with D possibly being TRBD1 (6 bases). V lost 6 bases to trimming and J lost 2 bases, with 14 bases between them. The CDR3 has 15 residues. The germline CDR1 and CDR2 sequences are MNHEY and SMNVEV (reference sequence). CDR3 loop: CASRSMGAGNQPQHF. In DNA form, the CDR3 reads TGTGCCAGCAGGTCAATGGGGGCTGGCAATCAGCCCCAGCATTTT.

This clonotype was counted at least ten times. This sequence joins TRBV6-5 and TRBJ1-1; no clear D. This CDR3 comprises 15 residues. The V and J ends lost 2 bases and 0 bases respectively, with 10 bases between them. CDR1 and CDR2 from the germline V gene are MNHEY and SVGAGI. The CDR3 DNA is TGTGCCAGCAGTTACCACGGACGGATGAACACTGAAGCTTTCTTT. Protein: CASSYHGRMNTEAFF.

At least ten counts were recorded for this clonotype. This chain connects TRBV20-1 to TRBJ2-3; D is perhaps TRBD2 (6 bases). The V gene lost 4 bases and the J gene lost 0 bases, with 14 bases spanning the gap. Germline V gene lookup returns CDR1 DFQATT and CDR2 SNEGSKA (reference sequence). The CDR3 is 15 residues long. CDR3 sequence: CSAIEIGRSTDTQYF. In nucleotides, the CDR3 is TGCAGTGCTATCGAAATCGGGAGAAGCACAGATACGCAGTATTTT.

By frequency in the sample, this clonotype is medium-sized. For the CDR3, the DNA is TGTGCCAGCAGAAGGACAGCCCAAGAGACCCAGTACTTC. Translation gives CASRRTAQETQYF. The V gene is TRBV7-2, the J gene TRBJ2-5; D possibly corresponds to TRBD1 (6 bases). The ends were cut back, 6 bases at V and 1 base at J, with 9 bases in the middle. The germline V gene has CDR1 SGHTA and CDR2 FQGNSA. There are 13 residues in the CDR3.